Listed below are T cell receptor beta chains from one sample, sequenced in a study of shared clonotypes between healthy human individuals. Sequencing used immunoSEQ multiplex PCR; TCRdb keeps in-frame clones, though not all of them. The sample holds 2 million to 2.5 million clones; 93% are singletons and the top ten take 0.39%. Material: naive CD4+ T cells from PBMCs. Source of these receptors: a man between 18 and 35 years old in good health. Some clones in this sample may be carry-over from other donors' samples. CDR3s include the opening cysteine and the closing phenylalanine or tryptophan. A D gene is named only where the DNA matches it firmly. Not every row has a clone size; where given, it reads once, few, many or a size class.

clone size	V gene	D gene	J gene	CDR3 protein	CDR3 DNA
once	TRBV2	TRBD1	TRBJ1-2	CASSGDSNSGYTF	TGTGCCAGCAGTGGGGACAGTAATTCTGGCTACACCTTC
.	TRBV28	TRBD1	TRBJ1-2	CASRLNLGQGEGGYTF	TGTGCCAGCAGACTCAATTTGGGACAGGGGGAGGGTGGCTACACCTTC
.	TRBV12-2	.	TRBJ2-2	CASRPPSVSRLNTGELFF	TGTGCAAGTCGCCCACCATCAGTATCCAGGCTGAACACCGGGGAGCTGTTTTTT
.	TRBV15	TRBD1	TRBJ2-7	CATSRGTGTGGYEQYF	TGTGCCACCAGCAGAGGAACCGGGACAGGGGGTTACGAGCAGTACTTC
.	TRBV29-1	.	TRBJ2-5	CSVEGRSLQETQYF	TGCAGCGTTGAAGGGAGGAGCCTCCAAGAGACCCAGTACTTC
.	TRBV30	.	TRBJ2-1	CAWTPVAGYNEQFF	TGTGCCTGGACCCCAGTAGCCGGTTATAATGAGCAGTTCTTC
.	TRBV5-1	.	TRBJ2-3	CASSLPAERSSTDTQYF	TGCGCCAGCAGCTTGCCAGCGGAACGCTCTAGCACAGATACGCAGTATTTT
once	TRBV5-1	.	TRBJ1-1	CASSFDGRNTEAFF	TGCGCCAGCAGCTTCGATGGGAGGAACACTGAAGCTTTCTTT
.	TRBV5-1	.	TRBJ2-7	CASSVTRGGYEQYF	TGCGCCAGCAGCGTGACCAGGGGTGGGTACGAGCAGTACTTC
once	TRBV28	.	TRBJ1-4	CASSRSGKLFF	TGTGCCAGCAGCCGCTCGGGAAAACTGTTTTTT
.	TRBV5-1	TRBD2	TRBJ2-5	CASSLGLAGLPGETQYF	TGCGCCAGCAGCTTGGGACTAGCGGGCCTCCCAGGGGAGACCCAGTACTTC
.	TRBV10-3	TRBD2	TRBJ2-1	CAIKLAGGEQFF	TGTGCCATCAAATTAGCGGGAGGTGAGCAGTTCTTC
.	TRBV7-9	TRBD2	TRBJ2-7	CASSFIQSSGITYEQYF	TGTGCCAGCAGCTTCATCCAATCTAGCGGGATTACCTACGAGCAGTACTTC
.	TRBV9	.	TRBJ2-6	CASSVGLAKANVLTF	TGTGCCAGCAGCGTGGGCCTTGCAAAGGCCAACGTCCTGACTTTC
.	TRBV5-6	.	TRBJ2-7	CASSLRTVTPTYEQYF	TGTGCCAGCAGCTTAAGGACAGTCACCCCAACCTACGAGCAGTACTTC
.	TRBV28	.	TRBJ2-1	CASSAWAGSNEQFF	TGTGCCAGCAGTGCGTGGGCGGGAAGCAATGAGCAGTTCTTC
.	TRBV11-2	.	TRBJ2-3	CASSLDRSTDTQYF	TGTGCCAGCAGCTTAGACAGGAGCACAGATACGCAGTATTTT
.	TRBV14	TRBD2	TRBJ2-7	CASSPKWGLAIPSSYEQYF	TGTGCCAGCAGCCCCAAGTGGGGACTAGCGATCCCGAGCTCCTACGAGCAGTACTTC
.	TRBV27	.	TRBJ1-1	CASRWRERTEAFF	TGTGCCAGCAGGTGGAGGGAGCGCACTGAAGCTTTCTTT
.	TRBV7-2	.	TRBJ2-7	CASSFGAYEQYF	TGTGCCAGCAGCTTCGGAGCCTACGAGCAGTACTTC
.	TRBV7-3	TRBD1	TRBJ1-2	CASSRTPRQGQSNYGYTF	TGTGCCAGCAGCCGGACACCAAGACAGGGCCAAAGTAACTATGGCTACACCTTC
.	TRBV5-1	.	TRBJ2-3	CASSLPRGGSDTQYF	TGCGCCAGCAGCTTACCCAGGGGGGGTTCGGATACGCAGTATTTT
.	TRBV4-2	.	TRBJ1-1	CASSQDPNLEAFF	TGTGCCAGCAGCCAAGATCCAAATCTAGAAGCTTTCTTT
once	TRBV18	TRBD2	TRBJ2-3	CASSIQREAPDTQYF	TGTGCCAGCTCAATTCAGCGGGAGGCCCCAGATACGCAGTATTTT
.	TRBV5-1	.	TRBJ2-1	CASSLGAYNEQFF	TGCGCCAGCAGCCTCGGAGCTTACAATGAGCAGTTCTTC
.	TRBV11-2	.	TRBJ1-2	CASSLGGVDYGYTF	TGTGCCAGCAGCTTAGGAGGGGTAGACTATGGCTACACCTTC
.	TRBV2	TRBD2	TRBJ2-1	CAGSSGRAVGFF	TGTGCCGGATCTAGCGGGAGGGCCGTGGGGTTCTTC
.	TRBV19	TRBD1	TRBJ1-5	CASSKRQGVGNQPQHF	TGTGCCAGTAGTAAAAGACAGGGTGTCGGCAATCAGCCCCAGCATTTT
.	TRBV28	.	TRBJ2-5	CASSVQGVVETQYF	TGTGCCAGCAGTGTACAGGGAGTGGTGGAGACCCAGTACTTC
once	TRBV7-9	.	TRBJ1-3	CASGSEGSGNTIYF	TGTGCCAGCGGATCTGAGGGCTCTGGAAACACCATATATTTT
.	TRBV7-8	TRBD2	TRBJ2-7	CASSLEWREPSYEQYF	TGTGCCAGCAGCTTAGAGTGGCGGGAGCCCTCCTACGAGCAGTACTTC
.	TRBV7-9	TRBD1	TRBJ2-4	CASSQSTGGAGGERDIQYF	TGTGCCAGCAGCCAGTCTACCGGTGGTGCAGGGGGTGAGAGGGACATTCAGTACTTC
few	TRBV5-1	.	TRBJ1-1	CASRTVNTEAFF	TGCGCCAGCCGGACCGTAAACACTGAAGCTTTCTTT
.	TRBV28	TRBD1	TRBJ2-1	CASMGQAEKLANEQFF	TGTGCCAGCATGGGACAGGCAGAAAAACTAGCAAATGAGCAGTTCTTC
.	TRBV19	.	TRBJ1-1	CASNLARNINTEAFF	TGTGCCAGTAACCTCGCCAGGAACATAAACACTGAAGCTTTCTTT
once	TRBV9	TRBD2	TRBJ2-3	CASSVRLAGETSTDTQYF	TGTGCCAGCAGCGTACGGCTAGCGGGGGAGACTAGCACAGATACGCAGTATTTT